Given below is one TCR beta chain in context. Construction of TCR beta libraries relied on iRepertoire HTBI primers and on Arm-PCR targeting CDR3 regions. TCRdb analysed the multiplex PCR reads with MiXCR anew, one entry per CDR3 protein. The table includes 450,000 to 600,000 distinct CDR3 sequences, less than 15% detected once. The sample is drawn from a study of regulatory T cells in long-lasting Graves disease. Study overall: Graves' patients (newly diagnosed) had been on antithyroid drugs under 3 months.

Regarding time point: newly diagnosed GD, antithyroid drugs for less than 3 months. RNA from PBMCs was the source of the TCR library. Germline V CDR1 and CDR2: KGHDR, SFDVKD. The junction had 7 bases not matched to a gene; V was cut back by 1 base and J by 2 bases. The CDR3 runs 18 residues. This same sample was also part of a study on T cells in Graves' hyperthyroidism and ophthalmopathy.

This clonotype was obtained from a man aged 30 to 45 with Graves disease. Source: peripheral blood mononuclear cells (PBMCs), taken at new diagnosis, from a patient treated with antithyroid drugs. The chain joins TRBV24-1 to TRBJ2-1, with 10 bases fitting TRBD2. CDR3 sequence (DNA): TGTGCCACCAGTGATTTCGCGGCTAGCGGGAGAACCTACAATGAGCAGTTCTTC. This codes for CATSDFAASGRTYNEQFF.